This T cell receptor (beta chain) was captured by sequencing in a study of T cell repertoires in cytomegalovirus infection. On the study more broadly: An indication of both CMV infection and matching HLA type came from public TCR beta signatures.

This clonotype has a handful of counts. Antigen unknown. General observations from the study: There were carriers of CMV plus the relevant HLA, and cumulative public TCR beta family frequency identified them. The ex vivo response was dominated by HLA-C-restricted CMV-specific TCR beta clonotypes.

The germline V gene has CDR1 DFQATT and CDR2 SNEGSKA (reference sequence). The CDR3 extends over 12 amino acids. MiXCR was run by TCRdb on the reads, yielding one entry per CDR3 protein. The table has fewer than 550,000 distinct CDR3 sequences, about 11% seen once; the top ten hold about 10%. This receptor was taken from a human donor in good health (CMV status not recorded). Some clones in this sample may be carry-over from other donors' samples. What was sequenced was PBMCs. The chain combines TRBV20-1 with TRBJ2-1, with 8 positions matching TRBD2. The CDR3 nucleotides read TGCAGGGTCGGGGGGGGGTACAATGAGCAGTTCTTC. It translates to CRVGGGYNEQFF.